The clone carrying this T cell receptor beta chain showed up many times. The target antigen is unknown. This sample was taken from a study of shared clonotypes between healthy human individuals. Broader study findings: Shared clonotypes: 4.5% to 6% naive CD4, around 3.5% naive CD8, around 2.4% memory CD4, 0.4% to 0.45% memory CD8.

Samples underwent the assay at deep level. The data were produced by immunoSEQ multiplex PCR, yet TCRdb's version contains in-frame clones alone and is incomplete. The sample holds approximately 740,000 clones; approximately 79% are singletons and the top ten take approximately 1.6%. Recent vaccinations or acute infections were absent in the healthy HIV-negative adult donors. Per the germline V gene, CDR1 is SGDLS and CDR2 is YYNGEE. The germline V and J ends were trimmed by 3 bases and 2 bases, with 13 bases remaining between them. The CDR3 length is 15 residues. The material sequenced was memory CD4+ T cells sorted from blood. Stated subset: CD45RA-negative fraction. The V call is TRBV9, the J call TRBJ2-3; D might be TRBD2 (6 bases). The TCR originated in a woman aged 30 to 39 in good health. The CDR3 region is CASSALASLTDTQYF. As DNA, the CDR3 is TGTGCCAGCAGCGCCCTAGCGTCCCTCACAGATACGCAGTATTTT.